This entry lists 21 T cell receptor beta chains sequenced from one sample in a study of blood T cell repertoires in COVID-19. Repertoires were generated with immunoSEQ multiplex PCR, while TCRdb's copy carries only in-frame clones and drops some. Of about 130,000 clones listed, around 88% are singletons. The sample taken for sequencing was peripheral blood. These TCRs come from a man between 50 and 59 years old with acute or convalescent COVID-19.

V usage is TRBV6-5 and J usage is TRBJ2-2, with D possibly TRBD2 on 5 matching bases. The CDR3 has 15 residues. CDR1 MNHEY and CDR2 SVGAGI come from the germline V gene. V was trimmed by 2 bases and J by 3 bases, leaving 10 bases between them. The CDR3 region has the DNA TGTGCCAGCAGTTACGGAGGAGTGCACACCGGGGAGCTGTTTTTT. Translating it yields CASSYGGVHTGELFF.

This clone was seen a single time. This rearrangement joins TRBV28 to TRBJ1-1; no clear D. The V gene's germline CDR1 is MDHEN and CDR2 SYDVKM. Trimming pared 8 bases from V and 1 base from J, leaving 17 bases between. The CDR3 is made up of 15 amino acids. DNA for the CDR3: TGTGCCAGCGCGTTTGCCCAAGATTGGAACACTGAAGCTTTCTTT. It yields the protein CASAFAQDWNTEAFF.

The chain uses TRBV18 and TRBJ1-1; unclear D gene. The CDR3 sequence is 12 residues long. Trimming stripped 2 bases from V and 4 bases from J, with 5 bases between. CDR1 and CDR2 from the germline V gene are KGHSH and LQKENI. The CDR3 is CASSPSSTEAFF. Here the CDR3 DNA reads TGTGCCAGCTCACCAAGTAGCACTGAAGCTTTCTTT.

The V and J genes are TRBV3-1 (or the pseudogene TRBV3-2) and TRBJ1-2; D perhaps matches TRBD1 (6 bases). The CDR3 covers 16 residues. V gave up 1 base and J gave up 3 bases, with 15 bases separating them. Germline V lookup: CDR1 LGHDT, CDR2 YNNKEL (reference sequence). The CDR3 DNA reads as TGTGCCAGCAGCCAAGCCCAAGGGGGGGCTGACTATGGCTACACCTTC. This gives the protein CASSQAQGGADYGYTF.

The chain links TRBV2 to TRBJ2-2, with D maybe TRBD1 (5 bases). From germline, CDR1 is SNHLY and CDR2 FYNNEI. V was shortened by 6 bases and J by 6 bases, with 17 bases between the two germline ends. This CDR3 comprises 15 residues. CDR3 residues: CASRLQGARAGELFF. CDR3 nucleotide sequence: TGTGCCAGCAGACTTCAAGGGGCTAGGGCCGGGGAGCTGTTTTTT.

The J gene is TRBJ2-1, the V gene TRBV10-2, with 8 bases identical to TRBD2. The CDR3 loop spans 12 amino acids. Unmatched junction bases numbered 8, after V lost 11 bases and J lost 8 bases. Germline lookup yields CDR1 WSHSY and CDR2 SAAADI. The CDR3 coding sequence is TGCGCCGCGGCGGGGGGCGGGGATGAGCAGTTCTTC. Translation gives CAAAGGGDEQFF.

The chain couples TRBV10-3 to TRBJ1-5, with D possibly TRBD1 on 5 matching bases. V was trimmed by 3 bases and J by 4 bases, leaving 13 bases between them. The germline V gene has CDR1 ENHRY and CDR2 SYGVKD. This CDR3 spans 15 amino acids. The CDR3 DNA follows: TGTGCCATCAGTGAAGAGCAGGGTAATAATCAGCCCCAGCATTTT. Translation gives CAISEEQGNNQPQHF.

The sample holds a few counts of this clone. The chain links TRBV6-5 to TRBJ1-2, with D possibly matching TRBD1 (6 bases). Trimming took 5 bases from V and 8 from J, leaving 15 bases between them. The CDR3 extends over 13 amino acids. Germline assignment: CDR1 MNHEY and CDR2 SVGAGI. DNA of the CDR3: TGTGCCAGCAGTATCACAGGGCGATGGGGCTACACCTTC. Translating it yields CASSITGRWGYTF.

This sequence joins TRBV5-1 and TRBJ1-1; TRBD1 matches at 7 bases. This CDR3 contains 14 residues. V lost 4 bases to trimming and J lost 3 bases; unmatched junction nucleotides: 6. The V gene's germline CDR1 is SGHRS and CDR2 YFSETQ. Here the CDR3 reads CASSLTGFDTEAFF. CDR3 DNA: TGCGCCAGCAGCCTGACAGGGTTCGACACTGAAGCTTTCTTT.

This sequence joins TRBV5-1 and TRBJ1-3; D is ambiguous. The CDR3 totals 17 residues. Germline values: CDR1 SGHRS, CDR2 YFSETQ. Trimming removed 4 bases from V and 1 base from J, with 18 bases in between. The CDR3 DNA is TGCGCCAGCAGCCCGGCCCCGGGTGACGGGTCTGGAAACACCATATATTTT. Protein product: CASSPAPGDGSGNTIYF.

This clone was seen a handful of times. This chain uses TRBV28 with TRBJ2-1; the match to TRBD2 covers 7 bases. Germline V gene lookup returns CDR1 MDHEN and CDR2 SYDVKM. The CDR3 is 15 amino acids. J gave up 4 bases and V 6 bases, and 9 bases lay outside the gene matches. CDR3 in DNA: TGTGCCAGCAGCCCACCTAGCGGATTTTACAATGAGCAGTTCTTC. Its protein is CASSPPSGFYNEQFF.

This clone turned up a few times. The same CDR3 arises from other DNA sequences in this sample as well. V gene TRBV5-8 combines with J gene TRBJ1-5; maybe TRBD1 (5 bases). The V gene lost 2 bases and the J gene lost 3 bases, with 9 bases spanning the gap. Germline loops: CDR1 SGHTS, CDR2 YDEGEE. The CDR3 has 14 amino acids. The CDR3 DNA reads as TGTGCCAGCAGCTTTAGGGGCTACAATCAGCCCCAGCATTTT. Its protein is CASSFRGYNQPQHF. The complete variable domain, with remaining parts taken from reference TRBV5-8 and TRBJ1-5, reads EAGVTQSPTHLIKTRGQQATLRCSPISGHTSVYWYQQALGLGLQFLLWYDEGEERNRGNFPPRFSGRQFPNYSSELNVNALELEDSALYLCASSFRGYNQPQHFGDGTRLSIL.

This sequence joins TRBV11-1 and TRBJ1-1, with TRBD1 matching 7 bases. The CDR3 length is 16 residues. V shed 6 bases, J shed 1 base, and the junction held 11 bases outside the gene matches. From germline, CDR1 is SGHAT and CDR2 FQDESV (reference sequence). The CDR3 spells CASSLTWDSRNTEAFF. Here the CDR3 DNA reads TGTGCCAGCAGTTTGACGTGGGACAGCCGGAACACTGAAGCTTTCTTT.

The V call is TRBV5-8, the J call TRBJ2-2; maybe TRBD1 (5 bases). V gave up 6 bases and J gave up 4 bases, with 19 bases separating them. The length of the CDR3 is 16 residues. The germline CDR1 and CDR2 sequences are SGHTS and YDEGEE. The CDR3 here is CASTMPGLDSTGELFF. CDR3 sequence (DNA): TGTGCCAGCACCATGCCGGGCTTAGACAGCACCGGGGAGCTGTTTTTT. The full variable domain, in which reference TRBV5-8 and TRBJ2-2 provide the parts outside the CDR3, is EAGVTQSPTHLIKTRGQQATLRCSPISGHTSVYWYQQALGLGLQFLLWYDEGEERNRGNFPPRFSGRQFPNYSSELNVNALELEDSALYLCASTMPGLDSTGELFFGEGSRLTVL.

This chain connects TRBV4-2 to TRBJ1-6; 11 bases line up with TRBD1. The germline gives CDR1 LGHNA, CDR2 YNFKEQ. V shed 3 bases and J 8 bases; nucleotides not matched to a gene: 6. The length of the CDR3 is 16 residues. The CDR3 spells CASSQEDRGRDSPLHF. CDR3 DNA: TGTGCCAGCAGCCAGGAGGACAGGGGGCGAGATTCACCCCTCCACTTT.

Comment on this clone: At one boundary the junction diverges from the germline segment, which might be a read error. The genes are TRBV7-7 and TRBJ2-2, with D unclear. The length of the CDR3 is 13 residues. Germline V gene sequence: CDR1 SSHAT, CDR2 FNYEAQ (reference sequence). The CDR3: CASSANLLGELFF. CDR3 nucleotide sequence: TGTGCTAGCAGCGCTAATTTACTCGGGGAGCTGTTTTTT.

V and J are TRBV28 and TRBJ1-4; no reliable D call. V lost 5 bases, J lost 14 bases, and 24 bases lay in between. The length of the CDR3 is 15 residues. Germline CDR1 MDHEN, CDR2 SYDVKM. The CDR3 DNA is TGTGCCAGCAGTCCGTATTCCCGCCGACCGGGAGGCCTGTTTTTT. Protein: CASSPYSRRPGGLFF.

This clone was counted between two and nine times. V gene TRBV15 combines with J gene TRBJ2-7, with 7 bases aligning to TRBD1. Germline V lookup: CDR1 LNHNV, CDR2 YYDKDF (reference sequence). This CDR3 contains 14 residues. Trimming took 0 bases from V and 6 from J; bases not matched to a gene: 5. The DNA for the CDR3 is TGTGCCACCAGCAGAGAACAGGGGCTTAGCGAGCAGTACTTC. Amino acids: CATSREQGLSEQYF.

The rearrangement uses TRBV5-8 and TRBJ2-1; tentative D call: TRBD2 (6 bases). Trimming removed 2 bases at V and 6 bases at J, with 15 bases between. Germline CDR1 is SGHTS and CDR2 is YDEGEE. This CDR3 has 15 residues. The CDR3 region has the DNA TGTGCCAGCAGCTTAGGGGCGGGGACCTTCAATGAGCAGTTCTTC. It codes for CASSLGAGTFNEQFF.

This clone was detected once. The chain couples TRBV5-5 to TRBJ2-1; perhaps TRBD2 as D (6 bases). The CDR3 has 16 amino acids. V was pared by 3 bases and J by 0 bases, with 13 bases between. Germline CDR1 and CDR2: SGHKS and YYEKEE (reference sequence). The CDR3 here is CASSSRDGSSYNEQFF. The CDR3 DNA is TGTGCCAGCAGCTCGCGGGACGGAAGCTCCTACAATGAGCAGTTCTTC. Using reference TRBV5-5 and TRBJ2-1 for the parts outside the CDR3, the full variable domain is DAGVTQSPTHLIKTRGQQVTLRCSPISGHKSVSWYQQVLGQGPQFIFQYYEKEERGRGNFPDRFSARQFPNYSSELNVNALLLGDSALYLCASSSRDGSSYNEQFFGPGTRLTVL.

This chain connects TRBV5-1 to TRBJ1-5; possibly TRBD1 for D (6 bases). This CDR3 has 18 amino acids. Germline V CDR1 and CDR2: SGHRS, YFSETQ. V dropped 3 bases and J dropped 0 bases, with 19 bases sitting between them. CDR3 nucleotide sequence: TGCGCCAGCAGCTCCCCCGACCACAGGGATCATAGCAATCAGCCCCAGCATTTT. This gives the protein CASSSPDHRDHSNQPQHF.